This T cell receptor (beta chain) appears in the sequencing data of a study of blood T cell repertoires in COVID-19. For the study at large: Acute-phase and convalescent COVID-19 samples originated in the United States, Italy and Spain. PBMCs, B-cell-depleted T cells, or T cells were the source of the cDNA or gDNA that made up the material.

TCRdb keeps only in-frame clones here, not all; method: immunoSEQ multiplex PCR. This repertoire shows 250,000 to 350,000 clones, about 85% found once; its top ten account for about 1%. Enrolment of Seattle patients took place during active infection, and they were followed longitudinally. Input material: peripheral blood. This sequence originates from a human donor with COVID-19, enrolled during active disease. The donor label of this sample is uncertain.

The CDR3 nucleotides read TGTGCCAGCAGCTCGGGACAGGGGCTTACGAACACTGAAGCTTTCTTT. It encodes CASSSGQGLTNTEAFF. The chain links TRBV5-4 to TRBJ1-1, with TRBD1 identical over 10 bases. This CDR3 comprises 16 residues. Germline loops: CDR1 SGHNT, CDR2 YYREEE (reference sequence). V gave up 3 bases and J gave up 1 base; unmatched junction bases: 6.